The 28 T cell receptor beta chains below were found in one sample sequenced in a study of T cell responses to AZD1222 COVID-19 vaccine. Using immunoSEQ multiplex PCR, the repertoire was profiled, and TCRdb retains in-frame clones only, with some absent. The data show 150,000 or so clones, around 90% seen once. Sequenced here: peripheral blood, sampled on day 0 of AZD1222 vaccination. The receptor source for this set is an adult in good health.

A single count supports this clone. The V call is TRBV5-1, the J call TRBJ1-1; D uncertain. V was clipped by 5 bases and J by 0 bases, with 14 bases between them. Germline V lookup: CDR1 SGHRS, CDR2 YFSETQ. This CDR3 region has 15 residues. CDR3 nucleotide sequence: TGCGCCAGCAGGCCGTGGCAGGCGATGAACACTGAAGCTTTCTTT. Protein product: CASRPWQAMNTEAFF.

The rearrangement links TRBV18 to TRBJ1-1; D gene uncertain. This CDR3 contains 15 residues. The germline V gene has CDR1 KGHSH and CDR2 LQKENI. Trimming took 4 bases from V and 3 from J, leaving 15 bases between them. The CDR3 loop is CASSLNFLVDTEAFF. The CDR3 DNA reads as TGTGCCAGCTCACTAAATTTTCTAGTGGACACTGAAGCTTTCTTT.

This clone was seen just once. The rearrangement joins TRBV7-2 to TRBJ1-2; a possible D gene is TRBD1 (5 bases). Per the germline V gene, CDR1 is SGHTA and CDR2 is FQGNSA. V lost 0 bases, J lost 3 bases, and 17 bases lay in between. CDR3 length: 17 residues. CDR3 sequence reads: CASSLASGQGVDYGYTF. The CDR3 nucleotides are TGTGCCAGCAGCTTAGCGTCGGGGCAGGGTGTGGACTATGGCTACACCTTC.

The V call is TRBV11-2, the J call TRBJ2-1; D is ambiguous. CDR1 is SGHAT, CDR2 FQNNGV, per germline. The CDR3 runs to 11 residues. V lost 2 bases and J 10 bases, leaving 6 bases between the germline ends. For the CDR3, the DNA is TGTGCCAGCAGCTTATTCGAGGAGCAGTTCTTC. Protein sequence: CASSLFEEQFF.

This chain connects TRBV10-3 to TRBJ2-7; 7 bases are a match to TRBD2. This CDR3 is built from 14 residues. Per the germline V gene, CDR1 is ENHRY and CDR2 is SYGVKD. Trimming removed 2 bases from V and 2 bases from J; junction bases left unmatched: 3. CDR3 in DNA: TGTGCCATCAGTGAGCTGCGGGGGACCTACGAGCAGTACTTC. This gives the protein CAISELRGTYEQYF.

The chain is built from TRBV5-8 and TRBJ2-7; TRBD1 agrees at 10 bases. With V trimmed by 6 bases and J by 2 bases, 8 bases remained unmatched. This CDR3 contains 15 residues. Germline loops: CDR1 SGHTS, CDR2 YDEGEE. The CDR3 region has the DNA TGTGCCAGCACCTGGCGGGACAGGGGAACCTACGAGCAGTACTTC. This gives the protein CASTWRDRGTYEQYF.

This chain uses TRBV7-2 with TRBJ1-1; D is unresolved. The CDR3 runs to 14 residues. Looked up from germline, CDR1 is SGHTA and CDR2 is FQGNSA. Trimming left V 4 bases short and J 4 bases short, with 13 bases between. The CDR3 loop reads CASSSRMSGTEAFF. In nucleotides, the CDR3 is TGTGCCAGCAGCTCCAGAATGTCGGGCACTGAAGCTTTCTTT.

V and J are TRBV6-4 and TRBJ2-1; D gene unclear. The CDR3 length is 16 residues. Germline CDR1 is MRHNA and CDR2 is SNTAGT. Trimming removed 0 bases at V and 0 bases at J, with 9 bases between. CDR3 residues: CASSDSMRISYNEQFF. The CDR3 coding sequence is TGTGCCAGCAGTGACTCGATGAGAATCTCCTACAATGAGCAGTTCTTC.

The chain recombines TRBV27 with TRBJ2-7; D is possibly TRBD1 (6 bases). Germline assignment: CDR1 MNHEY and CDR2 SMNVEV (reference sequence). The CDR3 length is 12 residues. The V gene lost 6 bases and the J gene lost 4 bases, with 10 bases spanning the gap. CDR3 sequence (DNA): TGTGCCAGCAGCGGACAGTTGTACGAGCAGTACTTC. Amino acids: CASSGQLYEQYF.

The J gene is TRBJ2-1, the V gene TRBV5-1; D remains unclear. This CDR3 has 15 residues. Germline V gene lookup returns CDR1 SGHRS and CDR2 YFSETQ. V was cut by 4 bases and J by 0 bases, with 11 bases left in between. For the CDR3, the DNA is TGCGCCAGCAGCCCTACGGAGAGCTCCTACAATGAGCAGTTCTTC. Translating it yields CASSPTESSYNEQFF.

Here the CDR3 reads CASSPRTGLDSPLHF. The CDR3 DNA is TGTGCCAGCTCCCCCAGGACAGGGTTGGATTCACCCCTCCACTTT. This chain links TRBV18 with TRBJ1-6; the match to TRBD1 covers 8 bases. CDR1 is KGHSH and CDR2 is LQKENI in the germline V gene. This CDR3 has 15 residues. Trimming at V came to 6 bases and at J to 8 bases, leaving 9 bases not matched to a gene.

The chain has TRBV12-3 or TRBV12-4 and TRBJ1-4; D is uncertain. V gave up 4 bases and J gave up 6 bases, with 9 bases separating them. CDR3 length: 13 residues. The CDR3 DNA reads TGTGCCAGCAGTTCGACTCCCGATGAAAAACTGTTTTTT. Amino acids: CASSSTPDEKLFF.

This sequence joins TRBV21-1 and TRBJ2-5; the table's D call of TRBD1 was not tested on the DNA. TRBV21-1 is a known pseudogene. There are 14 residues in the CDR3. In DNA, the CDR3 is TGTGCCAGCAAAAGCGCAGGGGCGGGAGAGACCCAGTACTTC. Residues: CASKSAGAGETQYF.

V gene TRBV5-1 combines with J gene TRBJ2-2, with 8 bases identical to TRBD1. CDR1 is SGHRS and CDR2 is YFSETQ in the germline V gene. This CDR3 spans 16 amino acids. J gave up 6 bases and V 4 bases, and 11 bases lay outside the gene matches. The CDR3 loop reads CASSGGGQGGAGELFF. The CDR3 bases are TGCGCCAGCAGCGGAGGAGGACAGGGTGGGGCCGGGGAGCTGTTTTTT.

The chain carries TRBV13 and TRBJ2-6, with D possibly matching TRBD1 (5 bases). The germline V gene encodes CDR1 PRHDT and CDR2 FYEKMQ (reference sequence). Deletions cut 4 bases from V and 4 bases from J, with 8 bases between. This CDR3 contains 14 residues. This CDR3 is CASSSGLGANVLTF. CDR3 coding DNA: TGTGCCAGCAGCTCAGGGTTAGGGGCCAACGTCCTGACTTTC.

The chain couples TRBV29-1 to TRBJ2-7; TRBD2 might be the D (5 bases). The germline V gene encodes CDR1 SQVTM and CDR2 ANQGSEA. This CDR3 has 12 residues. V was clipped by 1 base and J by 1 base, with 5 bases between them. CDR3 DNA sequence: TGCAGCGTTGAAGGGGAGTCCTACGAGCAGTACTTC. Residues: CSVEGESYEQYF.

This clone was picked up one time. The genes are TRBV27 and TRBJ1-5, with D maybe TRBD1 (6 bases). V lost 4 bases and J 5 bases, leaving 9 bases between the germline ends. This CDR3 spans 13 amino acids. In germline, CDR1 is MNHEY, CDR2 SMNVEV (reference sequence). The CDR3 region has the DNA TGTGCCAGCAGTTCACAGGGCCATCAGCCCCAGCATTTT. Protein: CASSSQGHQPQHF.

The rearrangement uses TRBV5-5 and TRBJ1-6; D may be TRBD1 (5 bases). Germline CDR1 SGHKS, CDR2 YYEKEE (reference sequence). Trimming cost V 5 bases and J 6 bases, with 15 bases left between them. The CDR3 totals 15 residues. DNA of the CDR3: TGTGCCAGCAGACAACGGGGCGTTAGTAATTCACCCCTCCACTTT. Its protein product is CASRQRGVSNSPLHF.

V is TRBV5-8 and J is TRBJ1-5; the match to TRBD1 covers 9 bases. Looked up from germline, CDR1 is SGHTS and CDR2 is YDEGEE. This CDR3 contains 13 residues. J lost 6 bases, V lost 3 bases, and 1 base had no gene match. The CDR3: CASSWDRVQPQHF. CDR3 DNA sequence: TGTGCCAGCAGCTGGGACAGGGTTCAGCCCCAGCATTTT.

This clone occurred once. The chain carries TRBV5-4 and TRBJ2-5; no firm D call. V gave up 2 bases and J gave up 9 bases, with 8 bases separating them. There are 11 residues in the CDR3. Germline V gives CDR1 SGHNT, CDR2 YYREEE (reference sequence). CDR3 sequence: CASSFMASQYF. The CDR3 nucleotides read TGTGCCAGCAGCTTTATGGCATCCCAGTACTTC.

The chain recombines TRBV30 with TRBJ2-7; D may be TRBD2 (6 bases). V was trimmed by 5 bases and J by 3 bases, leaving 11 bases between them. Germline V gene sequence: CDR1 GTSNPN, CDR2 SVGIG (reference sequence). There are 12 residues in the CDR3. The CDR3 sequence: CAWAGRSYEQYF. CDR3 bases: TGTGCCTGGGCGGGACGGAGCTACGAGCAGTACTTC.

V usage is TRBV11-2 and J usage is TRBJ2-7, with TRBD1 identical over 9 bases. V shed 4 bases and J 6 bases; nucleotides not matched to a gene: 10. The CDR3 length is 15 residues. Germline V lookup: CDR1 SGHAT, CDR2 FQNNGV. The CDR3 coding sequence is TGTGCCAGCAGCTCAATGGGACAGGGTTTCTTCGAGCAGTACTTC. This gives the protein CASSSMGQGFFEQYF.

The chain joins TRBV25-1 to TRBJ2-7; weak D call: TRBD1 (5 bases). Germline V gene data show CDR1 as MGHDK and CDR2 as SYGVNS. The CDR3 covers 13 residues. V lost 5 bases, J lost 1 base, and 9 bases lay in between. DNA for the CDR3: TGTGCCAGCAGTCTGAGACAGTCCTACGAGCAGTACTTC. Protein product: CASSLRQSYEQYF.

V usage is TRBV7-9 and J usage is TRBJ2-3, with D uncertain. Deletions cut 3 bases from V and 3 bases from J, with 7 bases between. The CDR3 has 13 residues. Per germline, CDR1 SEHNR and CDR2 FQNEAQ (reference sequence). In DNA form, the CDR3 reads TGTGCCAGCAGCTTGCCAGAGACAGATACGCAGTATTTT. This sequence encodes CASSLPETDTQYF.

A note on this clone: Other nucleotide sequences in the sample specify the same CDR3. CDR3 in amino acids: CASSLEGGETQYF. The CDR3 bases are TGCGCCAGCAGCTTGGAAGGGGGAGAGACCCAGTACTTC. The rearrangement joins TRBV5-1 to TRBJ2-5; D perhaps matches TRBD1 (6 bases). CDR3 length equals 13 residues. V was cut by 0 bases and J by 4 bases, with 7 bases left in between. The V gene's germline CDR1 is SGHRS and CDR2 YFSETQ.

This chain links TRBV3-1 (or the pseudogene TRBV3-2) with TRBJ2-3, with D possibly being TRBD1 (5 bases). Germline lookup yields CDR1 LGHDT and CDR2 YNNKEL (reference sequence). This CDR3 has 13 residues. V gave up 5 bases and J gave up 7 bases, with 13 bases separating them. The CDR3: CASSRHRRNTQYF. CDR3 nucleotides: TGTGCCAGCAGCAGGCACAGGAGAAATACGCAGTATTTT.

This sequence joins TRBV14 and TRBJ2-5; 9 bases match TRBD1. The CDR3 has 16 amino acids. Germline-derived CDR1 and CDR2 are SGHDN and FVKESK. Trimming cost V 1 base and J 1 base; bases outside gene matches: 4. In DNA form, the CDR3 reads TGTGCCAGCAGCCAAGGACAGGGGGTTCTCCAAGAGACCCAGTACTTC. This codes for CASSQGQGVLQETQYF. The full variable domain, with the rest looked up from reference TRBV14 and TRBJ2-5, is EAGVTQFPSHSVIEKGQTVTLRCDPISGHDNLYWYRRVMGKEIKFLLHFVKESKQDESGMPNNRFLAERTGGTYSTLKVQPAELEDSGVYFCASSQGQGVLQETQYFGPGTRLLVL.

This chain links TRBV7-2 with TRBJ2-5; D is undetermined. Per the germline V gene, CDR1 is SGHTA and CDR2 is FQGNSA. This CDR3 comprises 15 residues. Trimming cost V 5 bases and J 0 bases, with 13 bases left between them. CDR3 sequence: CASSPSGQYQETQYF. The CDR3 DNA reads as TGTGCCAGCAGCCCCTCGGGCCAGTACCAAGAGACCCAGTACTTC.